One sample yielded the 32 T cell receptor beta chains listed below, sequenced in a study of CD8 T cells in ankylosing spondylitis. One entry per CDR3 protein, called by TCRdb with MiXCR from the 5' RACE reads. The data contain around 150,000 distinct CDR3 sequences, 15% to 20% of them singletons. Sample: blood, either unsorted or a sorted T cell fraction (not recorded which). These receptors were obtained from a male donor with ankylosing spondylitis or in good health (not recorded which).

This clonotype showed up just a few times. The chain joins TRBV11-3 to TRBJ2-1; TRBD2 matches 7 bases. The J segment lost 2 bases and the V segment lost 2 bases, leaving 9 bases of the junction unmatched. This CDR3 is built from 17 residues. Germline V gives CDR1 SGHNT, CDR2 YENEEA. CDR3 loop: CASSLLPLARTYNEQFF. The DNA for the CDR3 is TGTGCCAGCAGCTTACTCCCACTAGCGAGAACCTACAATGAGCAGTTCTTC.

The table lists this clonotype with many counts. The chain combines TRBV6-4 with TRBJ2-1, with D unresolved. The CDR3 is 13 amino acids. V was shortened by 2 bases and J by 6 bases, with 8 bases between the two germline ends. Germline CDR1 and CDR2: MRHNA and SNTAGT. The CDR3: CASSDGQINEQFF. As DNA, the CDR3 is TGTGCCAGCAGTGACGGCCAGATCAATGAGCAGTTCTTC.

This clonotype was recorded many times. The germline gene is not matched at one end of the junction; a read error may be the cause. The V and J genes are TRBV5-5 and TRBJ2-1; 7 bases fit TRBD2. The CDR3 totals 14 residues. In germline, CDR1 is SGHKS, CDR2 YYEKEE (reference sequence). The CDR3 DNA is TGTGCCAGCAGCTTTGGCGGGAGTTACACTGAGCAGTTCTTC. The encoded protein is CASSFGGSYTEQFF. Full variable domain (missing parts from reference TRBV5-5 and TRBJ2-1): DAGVTQSPTHLIKTRGQQVTLRCSPISGHKSVSWYQQVLGQGPQFIFQYYEKEERGRGNFPDRFSARQFPNYSSELNVNALLLGDSALYLCASSFGGSYTEQFFGPGTRLTVL.

This clonotype occurred many times. The chain links TRBV5-1 to TRBJ1-5; D uncertain. Germline loops: CDR1 SGHRS, CDR2 YFSETQ. This CDR3 is built from 15 residues. V was clipped by 0 bases and J by 4 bases, with 11 bases between them. The CDR3 here is CASSLGTPGNQPQHF. As DNA, the CDR3 is TGCGCCAGCAGCTTGGGCACCCCGGGAAATCAGCCCCAGCATTTT. The full variable domain, rest sourced from reference TRBV5-1 and TRBJ1-5, is KAGVTQTPRYLIKTRGQQVTLSCSPISGHRSVSWYQQTPGQGLQFLFEYFSETQRNKGNFPGRFSGRQFSNSRSEMNVSTLELGDSALYLCASSLGTPGNQPQHFGDGTRLSIL.

The chain links TRBV20-1 to TRBJ1-4; 7 nucleotides match TRBD1. The J segment lost 8 bases and the V segment lost 6 bases, leaving 3 bases of the junction unmatched. Germline CDR1 and CDR2: DFQATT and SNEGSKA (reference sequence). The CDR3 has 11 residues. The CDR3 loop is CSATGEEKLFF. CDR3 sequence (DNA): TGCAGTGCAACAGGGGAGGAAAAACTGTTTTTT.

This clonotype was seen at least ten times. The chain recombines TRBV5-1 with TRBJ1-5; D gene unclear. The CDR3 consists of 15 residues. Trimming shortened V by 0 bases and J by 0 bases, and 7 bases separated the two germline ends. Germline assignment: CDR1 SGHRS and CDR2 YFSETQ. CDR3 in amino acids: CASSLVKASNQPQHF. The DNA for the CDR3 is TGCGCCAGCAGCTTGGTTAAGGCTAGCAATCAGCCCCAGCATTTT.

A note on this clonotype: A clone one base away is much larger, so this may be a read error. CDR3 region: CASSLHGQGTKAFF. DNA for the CDR3: TGTGCCAGCAGCTTACATGGACAGGGCACTAAAGCTTTCTTT. The chain combines TRBV13 with TRBJ1-1; 8 bases match TRBD1. The CDR3 is 14 amino acids. The germline V gene has CDR1 PRHDT and CDR2 FYEKMQ (reference sequence). The entire variable domain, with the rest obtained from reference TRBV13 and TRBJ1-1, is as follows: AAGVIQSPRHLIKEKRETATLKCYPIPRHDTVYWYQQGPGQDPQFLISFYEKMQSDKGSIPDRFSAQQFSDYHSELNMSSLELGDSALYFCASSLHGQGTKAFFGQGTRLTVV.

This clonotype came up many times. The chain couples TRBV7-8 to TRBJ2-3, with D possibly TRBD2 on 6 matching bases. The CDR3 has 16 residues. CDR1 is SGHVS, CDR2 FQNEAQ, per germline. Trimming took 3 bases from V and 4 from J, leaving 17 bases between them. The CDR3 loop reads CASSFMREGLPDTQYF. CDR3 nucleotides: TGTGCCAGCAGCTTTATGCGGGAAGGGTTGCCAGATACGCAGTATTTT.

The sample holds one count of this clonotype. A single base separates this from a much larger clone, so it may be a read error. The rearrangement links TRBV5-1 to TRBJ2-7; D call uncertain. The CDR3 extends over 15 amino acids. Germline V gene lookup returns CDR1 SGHRS and CDR2 YFSETQ. V gave up 0 bases and J gave up 5 bases, with 15 bases separating them. CDR3 residues: CASSLEGISFHEQYF. The CDR3, as DNA: TGCGCCAGCAGCTTGGAAGGGATTAGTTTCCACGAGCAGTACTTC.

The chain combines TRBV4-1 with TRBJ2-3, with 8 nucleotides matching TRBD2. CDR1 and CDR2 (germline): MGHRA, YSYEKL. The CDR3 sequence is 17 residues long. The V segment lost 5 bases and the J segment 5 bases; nucleotides outside the gene matches: 15. CDR3 amino acids: CASSSSRGNLAGDTQYF. DNA of the CDR3: TGCGCCAGCAGCAGCTCAAGGGGGAATCTAGCGGGAGATACGCAGTATTTT.

This clonotype was found many times. The rearrangement joins TRBV20-1 to TRBJ2-7, with 8 positions matching TRBD1. The junction had 6 bases not matched to a gene; V was cut back by 6 bases and J by 5 bases. This CDR3 spans 12 amino acids. CDR1 DFQATT and CDR2 SNEGSKA come from the germline V gene (reference sequence). CDR3 residues: CSASTGVNEQYF. CDR3 in DNA: TGCAGTGCCTCGACAGGGGTGAACGAGCAGTACTTC.

The J gene is TRBJ1-1, the V gene TRBV29-1; D ambiguous. Trimming took off 4 bases at V and 0 bases at J, with 9 bases between the two ends. Germline CDR1 reads SQVTM; CDR2 reads ANQGSEA. The CDR3 runs 13 residues. CDR3 in DNA: TGCAGCGTTGTTCGACACCTGAACACTGAAGCTTTCTTT. Protein product: CSVVRHLNTEAFF.

This clonotype was recorded many times. The chain couples TRBV28 to TRBJ2-1; 10 bases align to TRBD1. V lost 3 bases, J lost 9 bases, and 14 bases stayed unmatched. The CDR3 is made up of 17 amino acids. The germline gives CDR1 MDHEN, CDR2 SYDVKM. The chain's CDR3 is CASSFLNLRDRGGEQFF. CDR3 coding DNA: TGTGCCAGCAGTTTTCTCAACCTCCGGGACAGGGGAGGTGAGCAGTTCTTC.

This clonotype was detected a few times. V usage is TRBV30 and J usage is TRBJ2-1, with 7 bases lining up with TRBD1. The length of the CDR3 is 14 residues. Germline-derived CDR1 and CDR2 are GTSNPN and SVGIG (reference sequence). V shed 2 bases and J 5 bases; nucleotides not matched to a gene: 6. CDR3 coding DNA: TGTGCCTGGAGTCAAGCGACAGGGAACAATGAGCAGTTCTTC. Residues: CAWSQATGNNEQFF.

Details on this clonotype: With a much larger clone just one base away, this may be a read error. This chain links TRBV29-1 with TRBJ2-7; the D gene is possibly TRBD1 (5 bases). Trimming took 6 bases from V and 9 from J, leaving 15 bases between them. Germline assignment: CDR1 SQVTM and CDR2 ANQGSEA. The CDR3 contains 11 residues. The CDR3 region is CSVGLGYGQYF. The CDR3 nucleotides read TGCAGCGTGGGGCTAGGGTATGGGCAGTACTTC.

V and J are TRBV5-5 and TRBJ2-6; 8 bases align to TRBD1. The trim removed 2 bases at V and 2 bases at J, leaving 9 bases unmatched. Germline CDR1 and CDR2: SGHKS and YYEKEE (reference sequence). The CDR3 covers 18 residues. This chain's CDR3 is CASSFALTGDAGANVLTF. CDR3 DNA: TGTGCCAGCAGCTTTGCCCTGACAGGGGATGCTGGGGCCAACGTCCTGACTTTC.

The CDR3 bases are TGTGCCACCAGGCTAGCGGGTGGTGAGCAGTTCTTC. Translated: CATRLAGGEQFF. The genes are TRBV24-1 and TRBJ2-1, with 8 positions matching TRBD2. In germline, CDR1 is KGHDR, CDR2 SFDVKD. The V gene end was trimmed by 7 bases and the J gene end by 9 bases; junction bases not matched to a gene: 4. The CDR3 covers 12 residues.

This clonotype was counted only a few times. The V call is TRBV12-3 or TRBV12-4, the J call TRBJ2-7, with a weak D call TRBD1 (6 bases). Trimming took off 7 bases at V and 4 bases at J, with 17 bases between the two ends. CDR3 length: 14 amino acids. CDR3 nucleotide sequence: TGTGCCAGCAACCCGTCAGGGGCCCGTTACGAGCAGTACTTC. Residues: CASNPSGARYEQYF.

This sequence joins TRBV9 and TRBJ2-1, with 12 positions matching TRBD1. In germline, CDR1 is SGDLS, CDR2 YYNGEE. The CDR3 has 15 amino acids. Losses at the gene ends were 4 bases for V and 6 bases for J; bases not matched to a gene: 5. This chain's CDR3 is CASSPRDRGLNEQFF. Here the CDR3 DNA reads TGTGCCAGCAGCCCCAGGGACAGGGGGCTCAATGAGCAGTTCTTC.

The sample holds a few counts of this clonotype. With a much larger clone just one base away, this may be a read error. J is TRBJ2-3 and V is TRBV2; no reliable D call. Germline V lookup: CDR1 SNHLY, CDR2 FYNNEI. The V end was cut by 6 bases, the J end by 0 bases, with 4 bases between. The CDR3 is 12 residues long. CDR3 DNA: TGTGCCAGCAGGGACAGCACAGATACGCAGTATTTT. Its protein is CASRDSTDTQYF.

The CDR3 protein is CAISDQGANIQYF. Written as DNA, the CDR3 is TGTGCCATCAGTGATCAGGGGGCGAACATTCAGTACTTC. This chain connects TRBV10-3 to TRBJ2-4; 8 positions agree with TRBD1. Germline V gene data show CDR1 as ENHRY and CDR2 as SYGVKD. Unmatched junction bases numbered 2, after V lost 3 bases and J lost 7 bases. This CDR3 has 13 residues.

This clonotype has a count of ten or more. This chain links TRBV20-1 with TRBJ2-1; the match to TRBD2 covers 7 bases. Germline V CDR1 and CDR2: DFQATT, SNEGSKA (reference sequence). J was trimmed by 8 bases and V by 6 bases; bases with no gene match: 10. This CDR3 is built from 13 residues. CDR3 in DNA: TGCAGTGCCGGGACTACGATTGGCTATGAGCAGTTCTTC. Translating gives CSAGTTIGYEQFF.

J is TRBJ2-1 and V is TRBV25-1; D not resolved. The length of the CDR3 is 15 residues. Germline CDR1 is MGHDK and CDR2 is SYGVNS. V lost 10 bases to trimming and J lost 0 bases, with 16 bases between them. The CDR3 coding sequence is TGTGCCACCAAGTCGGGCGTGAGCTCCTACAATGAGCAGTTCTTC. As protein: CATKSGVSSYNEQFF. Complete variable domain (other parts from reference TRBV25-1 and TRBJ2-1): EADIYQTPRYLVIGTGKKITLECSQTMGHDKMYWYQQDPGMELHLIHYSYGVNSTEKGDLSSESTVSRIRTEHFPLTLESARPSHTSQYLCATKSGVSSYNEQFFGPGTRLTVL.

V usage is TRBV5-1 and J usage is TRBJ2-6; tentative D call: TRBD2 (5 bases). The V gene lost 0 bases and the J gene lost 4 bases, with 8 bases spanning the gap. This CDR3 comprises 15 residues. Looked up from germline, CDR1 is SGHRS and CDR2 is YFSETQ. The CDR3 nucleotides read TGCGCCAGCAGCTTGGAGGCGGGCGGGGCCAACGTCCTGACTTTC. As protein: CASSLEAGGANVLTF.

This clonotype came up many times. The rearrangement uses TRBV5-1 and TRBJ2-1; the match to TRBD2 covers 11 bases. Germline CDR1 and CDR2: SGHRS and YFSETQ. Unmatched junction bases numbered 1, after V lost 0 bases and J lost 2 bases. The CDR3 contains 16 residues. This CDR3 is CASSLGSGRAYNEQFF. In nucleotides, the CDR3 is TGCGCCAGCAGCTTGGGTAGCGGGAGGGCCTACAATGAGCAGTTCTTC.

The sample holds many counts of this clonotype. The chain couples TRBV20-1 to TRBJ2-1, with 7 bases fitting TRBD2. Germline lookup yields CDR1 DFQATT and CDR2 SNEGSKA (reference sequence). Trimming cost V 0 bases and J 6 bases; bases outside gene matches: 5. The CDR3 is 14 amino acids. As DNA, the CDR3 is TGCAGTGCTAGAGATACCCTAGCGGCCAATGAGCAGTTCTTC. This translates into CSARDTLAANEQFF.

This clonotype came up many times. The chain employs TRBV5-4 and TRBJ2-7, with TRBD1 matching over 9 bases. There are 16 residues in the CDR3. V lost 3 bases and J lost 3; bases outside the gene matches: 10. The germline V gene encodes CDR1 SGHNT and CDR2 YYREEE (reference sequence). CDR3 in amino acids: CASSSGRGTGSYEQYF. Here the CDR3 DNA reads TGTGCCAGCAGCTCAGGGCGGGGGACAGGGAGCTACGAGCAGTACTTC.

The rearrangement links TRBV11-1 to TRBJ1-5; no firm D call. Between the trimmed V and J ends, which lost 0 bases and 3 bases, there was a span of 6 bases. Germline assignment: CDR1 SGHAT and CDR2 FQDESV (reference sequence). The CDR3 has 14 residues. The CDR3, as DNA: TGTGCCAGCAGCTTAGCCCGCTACAATCAGCCCCAGCATTTT. Its translation is CASSLARYNQPQHF.

The rearrangement uses TRBV28 and TRBJ2-2, with 9 bases matching TRBD1. Losses at the gene ends were 5 bases for V and 6 bases for J; bases not matched to a gene: 10. CDR3 length: 16 amino acids. Per the germline V gene, CDR1 is MDHEN and CDR2 is SYDVKM. The CDR3 nucleotides read TGTGCCAGCAGTGTAATGGGACAGGGTCGAGCCGGGGAGCTGTTTTTT. It is translated as CASSVMGQGRAGELFF. The full variable domain, its missing parts supplied by reference TRBV28 and TRBJ2-2, is DVKVTQSSRYLVKRTGEKVFLECVQDMDHENMFWYRQDPGLGLRLIYFSYDVKMKEKGDIPEGYSVSREKKERFSLILESASTNQTSMYLCASSVMGQGRAGELFFGEGSRLTVL.

The chain links TRBV5-1 to TRBJ1-1; no clear D gene. Germline V gene sequence: CDR1 SGHRS, CDR2 YFSETQ. V was trimmed by 0 bases and J by 1 base, leaving 13 bases between them. There are 16 residues in the CDR3. CDR3 coding DNA: TGCGCCAGCAGCTTGGATGTGGGCAGAGCGAACACTGAAGCTTTCTTT. Translation gives CASSLDVGRANTEAFF.

The genes are TRBV27 and TRBJ2-6; D remains ambiguous. The V gene's germline CDR1 is MNHEY and CDR2 SMNVEV (reference sequence). With 5 bases removed from V and 0 bases from J, the gap between germline ends came to 8 bases. This CDR3 region has 15 residues. The CDR3 bases are TGTGCCAGCAGTCCAGGCGGCTCTGGGGCCAACGTCCTGACTTTC. This translates into CASSPGGSGANVLTF.

For the CDR3, the DNA is TGTGCCAGCAGTGCCCACCGGGACAAGAGCACAGATACGCAGTATTTT. Its protein is CASSAHRDKSTDTQYF. The chain recombines TRBV25-1 with TRBJ2-3; TRBD1 might be the D (6 bases). The CDR3 totals 16 residues. Looked up from germline, CDR1 is MGHDK and CDR2 is SYGVNS. The V end was cut by 4 bases, the J end by 0 bases, with 14 bases between.